Following are 19 T cell receptor beta chains from one sample sequenced in a study of T cell repertoires in cytomegalovirus infection. TCRdb passed the reads through MiXCR, listing each CDR3 protein once. The data contain approximately 750,000 distinct CDR3 sequences, 35% to 45% of them singletons. Input material: PBMCs. These TCRs come from a human donor in good health (CMV status not recorded). Some clones in this sample may be carry-over from other donors' samples.

The chain employs TRBV18 and TRBJ2-7; D remains ambiguous. The V gene's germline CDR1 is KGHSH and CDR2 LQKENI. The CDR3 has 15 residues. Trimming left V 3 bases short and J 2 bases short, with 14 bases between. For the CDR3, the DNA is TGTGCCAGCTCACCGAGCAGGTTTGCAGCCTACGAGCAGTACTTC. This gives the protein CASSPSRFAAYEQYF.

The chain has TRBV29-1 and TRBJ2-7, with TRBD2 identical over 9 bases. Trimming removed 4 bases from V and 3 bases from J; junction bases left unmatched: 4. The CDR3 sequence is 13 residues long. Germline CDR1 reads SQVTM; CDR2 reads ANQGSEA. CDR3 region: CSVVWTSDYEQYF. For the CDR3, the DNA is TGCAGCGTTGTATGGACTAGCGACTACGAGCAGTACTTC.

This clonotype came up many times. This chain joins TRBV7-2 and TRBJ2-2; D gene unclear. The CDR3 loop spans 15 amino acids. The V end was cut by 8 bases, the J end by 1 base, with 14 bases between. The V gene's germline CDR1 is SGHTA and CDR2 FQGNSA. The CDR3 protein is CASSLKVVNTGELFF. As DNA, the CDR3 is TGTGCCAGCTCCCTCAAGGTGGTGAACACCGGGGAGCTGTTTTTT.

This clonotype was picked up one time. The chain links TRBV28 to TRBJ1-1, with D perhaps TRBD1 (6 bases). Germline assignment: CDR1 MDHEN and CDR2 SYDVKM. The CDR3 extends over 15 amino acids. Trimming left V 7 bases short and J 3 bases short, with 18 bases between. In DNA form, the CDR3 reads TGTGCCAGCACTCTACCCAGGGGTTGGTACACTGAAGCTTTCTTT. Its protein is CASTLPRGWYTEAFF. Combining the CDR3 with reference TRBV28 and TRBJ1-1 gives the whole variable domain DVKVTQSSRYLVKRTGEKVFLECVQDMDHENMFWYRQDPGLGLRLIYFSYDVKMKEKGDIPEGYSVSREKKERFSLILESASTNQTSMYLCASTLPRGWYTEAFFGQGTRLTVV.

This clonotype showed up just once. The CDR3 here is CSARTGLAGGSIAKNIQYF. The CDR3 DNA reads as TGCAGTGCTAGAACAGGACTAGCGGGGGGTAGTATAGCCAAAAACATTCAGTACTTC. The J gene is TRBJ2-4, the V gene TRBV20-1; 14 bases are a match to TRBD2. Germline trimming cut 2 bases from V and 0 bases from J; bases unmatched to any gene: 9. The CDR3 loop spans 19 amino acids. Germline-derived CDR1 and CDR2 are DFQATT and SNEGSKA (reference sequence).

V is TRBV6-1 and J is TRBJ1-1; 10 nucleotides align to TRBD1. This CDR3 spans 16 amino acids. The germline V gene encodes CDR1 MNHNS and CDR2 SASEGT. J gave up 1 base and V 5 bases, and 7 bases lay outside the gene matches. CDR3: CASSKRQGAGNTEAFF. The CDR3 nucleotides are TGTGCCAGCAGTAAACGACAGGGGGCAGGGAACACTGAAGCTTTCTTT.

This clonotype showed up just a few times. The chain couples TRBV28 to TRBJ1-1; D might be TRBD1 (6 bases). Germline V gene lookup returns CDR1 MDHEN and CDR2 SYDVKM. The CDR3 totals 14 residues. V lost 3 bases and J lost 1, with 9 bases in between. The CDR3 sequence is CASSFGGENTEAFF. The DNA for the CDR3 is TGTGCCAGCAGTTTCGGGGGCGAGAACACTGAAGCTTTCTTT.

This clonotype was counted a few times. This chain links TRBV7-8 with TRBJ2-3, with a tentative D call TRBD1 (6 bases). CDR1 is SGHVS and CDR2 is FQNEAQ in the germline V gene. This CDR3 has 16 amino acids. With 1 base removed from V and 5 bases from J, the gap between germline ends came to 16 bases. This chain's CDR3 is CASSLGPGAGRDTQYF. CDR3 nucleotides: TGTGCCAGCAGCTTAGGGCCAGGGGCGGGTCGAGATACGCAGTATTTT.

This clonotype occurred many times. This chain joins TRBV7-6 and TRBJ2-5; a possible D gene is TRBD1 (6 bases). The V gene lost 3 bases and the J gene lost 5 bases, with 10 bases spanning the gap. The germline V gene encodes CDR1 SGHVS and CDR2 FNYEAQ. CDR3 length: 13 amino acids. Here the CDR3 reads CASSLGRGETQYF. The CDR3 DNA reads TGTGCCAGCAGCTTGGGCAGGGGTGAGACCCAGTACTTC.

The chain employs TRBV6-8 and TRBJ1-6; a weak D match, TRBD1 (6 bases). Germline values: CDR1 MNHGY, CDR2 SAAAGT. With 4 bases removed from V and 9 bases from J, the gap between germline ends came to 10 bases. The CDR3 loop spans 13 amino acids. The CDR3 DNA follows: TGTGCCAGCAGTTCCTCAGGGGTTTCACCCCTCCACTTT. As protein: CASSSSGVSPLHF.

The chain carries TRBV28 and TRBJ1-4, with D perhaps matching TRBD1 (5 bases). CDR3 length: 15 residues. Germline CDR1 reads MDHEN; CDR2 reads SYDVKM. V shed 6 bases and J shed 0 bases, with 11 bases lying between them. Written as DNA, the CDR3 is TGTGCCAGCAGCTACGACAGAGCAACTAATGAAAAACTGTTTTTT. Protein: CASSYDRATNEKLFF.

Turning to this clonotype: It may be a read error: a sequence one base away is much more abundant. This rearrangement joins TRBV28 to TRBJ2-1; tentative D call: TRBD2 (7 bases). Germline loops: CDR1 MDHEN, CDR2 SYDVKM. CDR3 size: 12 residues. The V and J ends lost 8 bases and 15 bases respectively, with 20 bases between them. CDR3 residues: CASGGGGGGPFF. CDR3 DNA sequence: TGTGCCAGCGGTGGGGGGGGGGGGGGGCCGTTCTTC.

This clonotype appeared a few times. This chain connects TRBV19 to TRBJ2-1, with D tentatively TRBD1 or TRBD2 (5 bases each). This CDR3 has 16 amino acids. V was clipped by 4 bases and J by 2 bases, with 15 bases between them. The V gene's germline CDR1 is LNHDA and CDR2 SQIVND (reference sequence). The DNA of the CDR3 is TGTGCCAGTAGTACAAACCCAGGGACCACCTACAATGAGCAGTTCTTC. Amino acids: CASSTNPGTTYNEQFF.

This chain uses TRBV19 with TRBJ2-1, with D tentatively TRBD1 or TRBD2 (5 bases each). The CDR3 totals 11 residues. Trimming cost V 6 bases and J 14 bases, with 14 bases left between them. The germline CDR1 and CDR2 sequences are LNHDA and SQIVND (reference sequence). The CDR3 region is CASRLRGPKFF. The DNA of the CDR3 is TGTGCCAGTAGACTTAGGGGACCTAAGTTCTTC.

Remarks on this clonotype: Sequence at one end of the junction differs from germline and may be a read error. This chain joins TRBV12-3 or TRBV12-4 and TRBJ2-2; TRBD2 aligns across 11 bases. The CDR3 is 15 amino acids. The CDR3 sequence: CASSSRLAGTGDLFF. CDR3 nucleotide sequence: TGTGCCAGCAGTTCCCGACTAGCGGGAACCGGGGATCTGTTTTTT.

To note about this clonotype: This clone may be a read error of a much larger clone one base away. The rearrangement uses TRBV7-2 and TRBJ1-1, with D unclear. CDR3 size: 12 residues. From germline, CDR1 is SGHTA and CDR2 FQGNSA. The CDR3 reads CSSSLEVTEAFF. CDR3 DNA sequence: TGTTCCAGCAGCCTAGAGGTCACTGAAGCTTTCTTT.

Remarks on this clonotype: No conserved phenylalanine or tryptophan is present at the end of the CDR3, so a read error is the likely explanation. This rearrangement joins TRBV7-2 to TRBJ2-5; no firm D call. V was shortened by 1 base and J by 5 bases, with 8 bases between the two germline ends. Germline loops: CDR1 SGHTA, CDR2 FQGNSA. The CDR3 has 13 amino acids. The CDR3: CASSLVRSETQYL. DNA of the CDR3: TGTGCCAGCAGCTTAGTTCGGTCGGAGACCCAGTACTTA.

CDR3 sequence reads: CSAATSEQYF. The CDR3 DNA follows: TGCAGTGCTGCGACTAGCGAGCAGTACTTC. The chain recombines TRBV20-1 with TRBJ2-7; D may be TRBD2 (6 bases). V was shortened by 5 bases and J by 6 bases, with 8 bases between the two germline ends. This CDR3 has 10 amino acids. The germline V gene has CDR1 DFQATT and CDR2 SNEGSKA (reference sequence).

This clonotype was seen a handful of times. The CDR3, as DNA: TGTGCCACCTTGGAGGAGACCCAGTACTTC. Its protein is CATLEETQYF. The chain combines TRBV7-9 with TRBJ2-5; D unclear. Trimming pared 10 bases from V and 5 bases from J, leaving 8 bases between. CDR1 is SEHNR and CDR2 is FQNEAQ in the germline V gene (reference sequence). The CDR3 contains 10 residues. The entire variable domain, with the rest obtained from reference TRBV7-9 and TRBJ2-5, is as follows: DTGVSQNPRHKITKRGQNVTFRCDPISEHNRLYWYRQTLGQGPEFLTYFQNEAQLEKSRLLSDRFSAERPKGSFSTLEIQRTEQGDSAMYLCATLEETQYFGPGTRLLVL.